These 26 T cell receptor beta chains came from one sample sequenced in a study of T cell responses to AZD1222 COVID-19 vaccine. Profiled with immunoSEQ multiplex PCR; TCRdb holds only in-frame clones, not every one. The table records about 190,000 clones, just over 90% of them present only once. The source material was peripheral blood, sampled on day 0 of AZD1222 vaccination. All receptors derive from an adult in good health.

A single count supports this clone. The genes are TRBV23-1 and TRBJ1-1; D call uncertain. TRBV23-1 is assigned to the ORF class and has an uncertain function. CDR3 size: 14 residues. The germline V and J ends were trimmed by 1 base and 1 base, with 7 bases remaining between them. CDR3 nucleotides: TGCGCCAGCAGTCAATTGCCGGGGAACACTGAAGCTTTCTTT. This codes for CASSQLPGNTEAFF.

The gene calls are TRBV2 and TRBJ2-1; D not certain. Trimming left V 2 bases short and J 0 bases short, with 8 bases between. CDR3 length equals 15 residues. Germline V gives CDR1 SNHLY, CDR2 FYNNEI. CDR3 sequence reads: CASSEQLSSYNEQFF. The CDR3 DNA follows: TGTGCCAGCAGTGAACAGCTGAGCTCCTACAATGAGCAGTTCTTC.

The chain couples TRBV6-5 to TRBJ2-7; D is unclear. Germline CDR1 and CDR2: MNHEY and SVGAGI. V lost 2 bases to trimming and J lost 0 bases, with 11 bases between them. This CDR3 is 15 amino acids long. The CDR3 DNA is TGTGCCAGCAGTTACAAGGCAGAGGTCTCCTACGAGCAGTACTTC. This gives the protein CASSYKAEVSYEQYF.

This chain connects TRBV7-8 to TRBJ2-1, with a weak D call TRBD1 (5 bases). The CDR3 is 12 amino acids. V lost 6 bases and J 7 bases, leaving 10 bases between the germline ends. Germline lookup yields CDR1 SGHVS and CDR2 FQNEAQ. The CDR3 bases are TGTGCCAGCAGGGTGGGGCATAATGAGCAGTTCTTC. Amino acid sequence: CASRVGHNEQFF.

This chain links TRBV18 with TRBJ2-6; D is perhaps TRBD1 (6 bases). Germline CDR1 KGHSH, CDR2 LQKENI. Trimming removed 2 bases from V and 0 bases from J, with 14 bases in between. This CDR3 comprises 18 residues. The CDR3: CASSPLAGVISGANVLTF. CDR3 DNA sequence: TGTGCCAGCTCACCATTGGCAGGGGTTATCTCTGGGGCCAACGTCCTGACTTTC.

The rearrangement joins TRBV2 to TRBJ2-7, with 14 bases fitting TRBD2. The V gene's germline CDR1 is SNHLY and CDR2 FYNNEI. V shed 8 bases, J shed 2 bases, and the junction held 5 bases outside the gene matches. The CDR3 spans 15 residues. CDR3: CASRGTSGGTYEQYF. The CDR3, as DNA: TGTGCCAGCCGGGGGACTAGCGGGGGTACCTACGAGCAGTACTTC. The variable domain in full, completed from reference TRBV2 and TRBJ2-7, reads EPEVTQTPSHQVTQMGQEVILRCVPISNHLYFYWYRQILGQKVEFLVSFYNNEISEKSEIFDDQFSVERPDGSNFTLKIRSTKLEDSAMYFCASRGTSGGTYEQYFGPGTRLTVT.

V is TRBV5-1 and J is TRBJ2-7; 7 positions agree with TRBD2. The length of the CDR3 is 14 residues. Germline lookup yields CDR1 SGHRS and CDR2 YFSETQ. Trimming cost V 5 bases and J 3 bases; bases outside gene matches: 8. CDR3 protein: CASSFRDYLYEQYF. CDR3 nucleotides: TGCGCCAGCAGTTTCCGGGACTACCTCTACGAGCAGTACTTC.

This chain links TRBV15 with TRBJ2-3; maybe TRBD1 (5 bases). V lost 8 bases, J lost 3 bases, and 12 bases lay in between. This CDR3 is 13 amino acids long. Germline loops: CDR1 LNHNV, CDR2 YYDKDF (reference sequence). CDR3 loop: CATETQGTDTQYF. In DNA form, the CDR3 reads TGTGCCACCGAGACCCAGGGAACAGATACGCAGTATTTT.

The chain couples TRBV4-1 to TRBJ1-2; 7 bases map to TRBD1. Germline values: CDR1 MGHRA, CDR2 YSYEKL. The CDR3 contains 16 residues. V dropped 4 bases and J dropped 2; count of bases not matched to a gene: 10. The CDR3 coding sequence is TGCGCCAGCAGCCGGGAACGGGACAGCCTCAACTATGGCTACACCTTC. Its protein is CASSRERDSLNYGYTF.

The chain recombines TRBV7-3 with TRBJ2-2; the match to TRBD1 covers 9 bases. The CDR3 contains 15 residues. Trimming cost V 6 bases and J 5 bases; bases outside gene matches: 7. Germline CDR1 SGHTA, CDR2 FQGTGA. CDR3: CASRSAGQGTGELFF. CDR3 nucleotide sequence: TGTGCCAGCAGATCCGCAGGACAGGGGACCGGGGAGCTGTTTTTT.

This chain connects TRBV28 to TRBJ1-1; D not certain. Germline V gene lookup returns CDR1 MDHEN and CDR2 SYDVKM. CDR3 length: 11 amino acids. Trimming stripped 6 bases from V and 6 bases from J, with 8 bases between. DNA of the CDR3: TGTGCCAGCAGCACAAGACCTGAAGCTTTCTTT. It translates to CASSTRPEAFF.

This chain joins TRBV2 and TRBJ2-7, with D tentatively TRBD2 (5 bases). Germline V gene sequence: CDR1 SNHLY, CDR2 FYNNEI. The CDR3 runs 16 residues. V dropped 4 bases and J dropped 0 bases, with 16 bases sitting between them. The CDR3 nucleotides are TGTGCCAGCAGTGCGGTCGGGAACGACCGCTCCTACGAGCAGTACTTC. It yields the protein CASSAVGNDRSYEQYF.

The chain has TRBV2 and TRBJ2-1; 14 bases are a match to TRBD2. Germline V CDR1 and CDR2: SNHLY, FYNNEI. The CDR3 covers 16 residues. The CDR3 bases are TGTTCCACCCCTGGGACTAGCGGGAGTTCCTACAATGAGCAGTTCTTC. Its translation: CSTPGTSGSSYNEQFF. The variable domain in full, with the rest retrieved from reference TRBV2 and TRBJ2-1, is EPEVTQTPSHQVTQMGQEVILRCVPISNHLYFYWYRQILGQKVEFLVSFYNNEISEKSEIFDDQFSVERPDGSNFTLKIRSTKLEDSAMYFCSTPGTSGSSYNEQFFGPGTRLTVL.

The J gene is TRBJ2-5, the V gene TRBV27; a possible D gene is TRBD2 (5 bases). Trimming removed 3 bases from V and 5 bases from J, with 10 bases in between. Germline loops: CDR1 MNHEY, CDR2 SMNVEV (reference sequence). There are 13 residues in the CDR3. Here the CDR3 reads CASSLSGVETQYF. DNA of the CDR3: TGTGCCAGCAGTTTGTCCGGGGTTGAGACCCAGTACTTC.

This chain joins TRBV19 and TRBJ1-4, with a weak D call TRBD1 (5 bases). Trimming stripped 5 bases from V and 0 bases from J, with 7 bases between. CDR3 size: 14 residues. Germline V gene data show CDR1 as LNHDA and CDR2 as SQIVND (reference sequence). Written as DNA, the CDR3 is TGTGCCAGTAGTTCGGGGGCAACTAATGAAAAACTGTTTTTT. Its translation: CASSSGATNEKLFF.

The chain has TRBV7-6 and TRBJ2-2; tentatively, D is TRBD2 (5 bases). Germline CDR1 and CDR2: SGHVS and FNYEAQ. Trimming left V 2 bases short and J 0 bases short, with 10 bases between. This CDR3 has 16 residues. In DNA, the CDR3 is TGTGCCAGCAGCTTACCTCGACTAACGAACACCGGGGAGCTGTTTTTT. Protein sequence: CASSLPRLTNTGELFF.

The J gene is TRBJ2-7, the V gene TRBV7-8; TRBD2 matches at 8 bases. Germline V CDR1 and CDR2: SGHVS, FQNEAQ. CDR3 length: 16 residues. Losses at the gene ends were 5 bases for V and 5 bases for J; bases not matched to a gene: 14. The CDR3 DNA reads as TGTGCCAGCAGCCCCCAGCTGACTAGCGATTCCCACGAGCAGTACTTC. Translated, it gives CASSPQLTSDSHEQYF.

The V gene is TRBV7-2, the J gene TRBJ2-6; no reliable D call. Germline V CDR1 and CDR2: SGHTA, FQGNSA. The V and J ends lost 5 bases and 0 bases respectively, with 20 bases between them. The CDR3 totals 19 residues. CDR3 sequence reads: CASSPTTSPKPSGANVLTF. CDR3 DNA sequence: TGTGCCAGCAGCCCAACAACCTCCCCTAAACCCTCTGGGGCCAACGTCCTGACTTTC.

The chain recombines TRBV28 with TRBJ1-6; the D gene is possibly TRBD1 (6 bases). Germline loops: CDR1 MDHEN, CDR2 SYDVKM. There are 15 residues in the CDR3. The V gene lost 1 base and the J gene lost 5 bases, with 9 bases spanning the gap. CDR3: CASSLSQGHNSPLHF. CDR3 sequence (DNA): TGTGCCAGCAGTTTATCACAGGGCCATAATTCACCCCTCCACTTT.

V gene TRBV29-1 combines with J gene TRBJ2-3; D unclear. Germline values: CDR1 SQVTM, CDR2 ANQGSEA. This CDR3 contains 12 residues. V dropped 6 bases and J dropped 1 base, with 8 bases sitting between them. Written as DNA, the CDR3 is TGCAGCGTGCAGGATGGCACAGATACGCAGTATTTT. Its protein product is CSVQDGTDTQYF.

In its sample, this clone was seen a few times. The chain joins TRBV19 to TRBJ1-3, with D unresolved. V lost 4 bases and J lost 0, with 13 bases in between. This CDR3 is built from 16 residues. CDR1 and CDR2 from the germline V gene are LNHDA and SQIVND (reference sequence). The CDR3 nucleotides read TGTGCCAGTAGTAGGTGGAACAGCCTCTCTGGAAACACCATATATTTT. Amino acid sequence: CASSRWNSLSGNTIYF.

The V call is TRBV5-6, the J call TRBJ2-5; TRBD1 agrees at 7 bases. The CDR3 runs 16 residues. In germline, CDR1 is SGHDT, CDR2 YYEEEE. V trimming: 2 bases; J trimming: 0 bases; junction bases outside the gene matches: 7. The CDR3 bases are TGTGCCAGCAGCTTTGTAACAGGGGCGAACCAAGAGACCCAGTACTTC. Translated, it gives CASSFVTGANQETQYF.

About this clone itself: The junction departs from germline at one end; a sequencing error may be responsible. V and J are TRBV5-1 and TRBJ2-7; D may be TRBD1 or TRBD2 (6 bases each). CDR1 is SGHRS, CDR2 YFSETQ, per germline. This CDR3 has 14 amino acids. CDR3 amino acids: CASSLEGGSHEQYF. DNA for the CDR3: TGCGCCAGCAGCTTGGAGGGGGGCTCCCACGAGCAGTACTTC.

This clone was recorded once. This chain connects TRBV7-9 to TRBJ2-3; D ambiguous. Trimming removed 5 bases at V and 0 bases at J, with 3 bases between. The CDR3 runs 12 residues. Germline-derived CDR1 and CDR2 are SEHNR and FQNEAQ (reference sequence). The CDR3, as DNA: TGTGCCAGCAGCGCAAGCACAGATACGCAGTATTTT. Protein product: CASSASTDTQYF.

This rearrangement joins TRBV11-2 to TRBJ2-7, with D possibly being TRBD1 (6 bases). Deletions cut 5 bases from V and 1 base from J, with 12 bases between. This CDR3 is 14 amino acids long. CDR1 is SGHAT, CDR2 FQNNGV, per germline. The CDR3 DNA follows: TGTGCCAGCAGCCCCAGGGGTCTTTCCTACGAGCAGTACTTC. This translates into CASSPRGLSYEQYF.

The chain combines TRBV27 with TRBJ1-1; 11 bases line up with TRBD1. Per germline, CDR1 MNHEY and CDR2 SMNVEV (reference sequence). The CDR3 extends over 14 amino acids. Trimming removed 5 bases from V and 7 bases from J; junction bases left unmatched: 6. CDR3 bases: TGTGCCAGCAGTAAAGGGACAGGGGGTTTTGAAGCTTTCTTT. This encodes CASSKGTGGFEAFF.